This T cell receptor beta chain was sequenced for a study of identical twins (dated by TCRdb to about 2016). Study-level background: The study deep-sequenced TCR alpha and beta repertoires from monozygotic twins, unrelated adults of various ages and cord blood to test whether fetal clonotypes persist. Replicate twin experiments were performed at different times using different library preparation protocols to rule out contamination. Broader findings and caveats from the paper: Out-of-frame TCR alpha sequences shared between twins showed an excess of low generation-probability sequences compared with coincidental sharing between unrelated individuals. In beta out-of-frame sequences, excess twin sharing was weaker, because having fewer shared sequences lowered the signal-to-noise ratio. Recombination models systematically underestimated out-of-frame TCR alpha sharing in monozygotic twins but agreed with sharing between unrelated individuals. Invariant T cells such as MAIT and iNKT could partly confound zero-insertion analyses, though diverse VJ usage argued against this for most clonotypes. Fewer insertions were carried by abundant cord blood beta clonotypes; a weaker similar trend was observed in young adult naive repertoires, while no such trend was observed in memory repertoires. Conclusions relied on cross-sectional statistical analysis, since the same donors could not be followed over many years.

Only healthy Caucasian donors were included. The twin cohort comprised three pairs of female monozygotic twins, all aged roughly 18 to 30 years. Positive isolation kits from Invitrogen were used to isolate CD4+ and CD8+ T cell populations. Based on the germline V gene, the CDR1 and CDR2 sequences are SQVTM and ANQGSEA. V and J are truncated by 3 bases and 1 base respectively, leaving an intervening sequence of 12 bases. Taken from cysteine to phenylalanine, the CDR3 has 14 residues. The CDR3 DNA has 42 bases and is translated from base 1. The library was produced with 5' RACE. The run used an Illumina HiSeq 2000. A universal primer binding site was introduced by template switching, and a unique molecular identifier was present in the final cDNA, enabling accurate counting of TCR cDNA molecules. Specific primers in the conserved constant-segment region were used to synthesize first-strand cDNA for TCR alpha and beta chains. To control for contamination, every cDNA library was double barcoded, receiving both a SMART-Mk sample barcode and Illumina barcodes. TruSeq adapter sequences and Illumina sample barcodes were added in two successive PCR steps. TCR alpha and beta cDNA libraries were sequenced on the Illumina HiSeq platform with custom primers. In the authors' own workflow: Unique molecular identifiers were extracted from raw reads with MiGEC, and CDR3 positions were determined with MiXCR. Recombination models were inferred per individual with the repgenHMM and IGoR tools using an EM algorithm. The analysis of shared clonotypes was done with the tcR package in R, with sharing normalized by the product of cloneset sizes. Out-of-frame nonproductive sequences were analyzed to study raw recombination free of thymic and clonal selection effects. The public reads were reanalyzed by TCRdb: fastp trimming at Q25, MiXCR alignment, in-frame beta chains only. Records with the same CDR3 protein are collapsed into one entry carrying the most frequent genes and DNA. The V and J calls, along with clone size, are taken from TCRdb and not from the paper's own processing. Within this sample are some 250,000 distinct CDR3 sequences, with 5% to 7% of them counted one time only. Of the sample, approximately 15% is held by the ten largest clones.

This clonotype was seen many times. Its recognized antigen is unknown. No per-base quality is available; no much larger clone lies one base away. In addition, the sample was reused for a study of T cells expressing NK-cell markers. As noted in the second study: In sorted CD3+CD56+NKG2C+, CD3+CD56+NKG2C- and CD3+CD56-NKG2C+ T-cell subsets from 8 or 9 donors, TCR beta-chain repertoires were profiled. Among the eight sequenced donors, only one was HCMV-seronegative, while the other seven were HCMV-seropositive. To restrict sorting to alphabetaTCR-expressing T cells, an anti-gammadeltaTCR antibody was added in several experiments. In more than five donors, the dominant CD3+CD56+NKG2C+ clonotypes ranked among the top 10 CD8+ clonotypes, making up roughly 1.0-7.5% of CD8+ T cells. Those dominant clonotypes were again the most abundant among CD3+CD56-NKG2C+ cells in a few donors, at roughly 25-60.1%. It remained unclear whether the expanded NKG2C-expressing T cell clones were specific for HCMV antigens. The study sequenced eight donors, all healthy volunteers chosen at random: three men and five women. To determine HCMV serostatus, a commercial ELISA kit was used to detect HCMV-specific IgG in serum. Reads were demultiplexed and grouped by UMI with MIGEC, and clonotypes were assembled and quantified with MiTCR. To remove erroneous sequences, TCR cDNA sequences were retained only when supported by two or more reads. The tcR package was used for downstream repertoire analysis, with clonotypes matched between fractions based on CDR3 nucleotide sequence plus V segment. VDJmatch was used to annotate antigen specificity against VDJdb, with one amino acid substitution allowed in CDR3.

Sample: CD8+ T cells sorted from blood. The chain employs TRBV29-1 and TRBJ1-1, with a weak D call of TRBD1 (5 bases match). This receptor was identified in a young woman in good health. The nucleotides read TGCAGCGTTGATACGCAGGGAGGGAACACTGAAGCTTTCTTT. This translates into CSVDTQGGNTEAFF.